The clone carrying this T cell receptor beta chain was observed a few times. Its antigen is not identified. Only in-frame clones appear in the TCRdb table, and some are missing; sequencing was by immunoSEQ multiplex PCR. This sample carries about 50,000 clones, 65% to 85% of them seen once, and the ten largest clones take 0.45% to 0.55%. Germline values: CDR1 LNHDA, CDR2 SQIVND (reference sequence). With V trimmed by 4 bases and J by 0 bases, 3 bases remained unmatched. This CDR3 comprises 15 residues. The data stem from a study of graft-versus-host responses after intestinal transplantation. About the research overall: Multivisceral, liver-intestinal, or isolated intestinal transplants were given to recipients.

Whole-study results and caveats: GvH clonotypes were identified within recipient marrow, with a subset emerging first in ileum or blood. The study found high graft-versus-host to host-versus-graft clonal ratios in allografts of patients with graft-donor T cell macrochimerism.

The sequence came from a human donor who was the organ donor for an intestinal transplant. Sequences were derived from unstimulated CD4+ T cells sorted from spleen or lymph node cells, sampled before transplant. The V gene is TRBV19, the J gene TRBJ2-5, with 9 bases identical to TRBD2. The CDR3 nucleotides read TGTGCCAGTAGTACGTTAGCGGGAGACCAAGAGACCCAGTACTTC. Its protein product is CASSTLAGDQETQYF.